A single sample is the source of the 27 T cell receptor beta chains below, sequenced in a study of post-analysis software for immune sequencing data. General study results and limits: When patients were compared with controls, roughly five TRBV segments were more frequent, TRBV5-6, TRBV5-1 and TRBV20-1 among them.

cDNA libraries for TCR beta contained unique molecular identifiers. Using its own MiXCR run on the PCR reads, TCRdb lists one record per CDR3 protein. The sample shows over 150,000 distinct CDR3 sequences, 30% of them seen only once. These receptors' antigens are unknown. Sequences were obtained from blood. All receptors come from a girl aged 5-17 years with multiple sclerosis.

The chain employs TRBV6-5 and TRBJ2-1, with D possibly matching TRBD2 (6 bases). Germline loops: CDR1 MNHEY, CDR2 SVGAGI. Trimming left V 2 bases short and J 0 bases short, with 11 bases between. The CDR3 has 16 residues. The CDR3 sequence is CASSYEAGSSYNEQFF. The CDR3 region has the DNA TGTGCCAGCAGTTACGAGGCGGGGAGCTCCTACAATGAGCAGTTCTTC.

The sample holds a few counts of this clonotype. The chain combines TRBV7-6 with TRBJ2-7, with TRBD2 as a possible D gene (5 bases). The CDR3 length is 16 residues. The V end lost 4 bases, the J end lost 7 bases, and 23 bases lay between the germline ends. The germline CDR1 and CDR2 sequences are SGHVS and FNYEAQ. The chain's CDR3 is CASSSQPGGSGNEQYF. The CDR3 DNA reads TGTGCCAGCAGCTCCCAACCAGGAGGATCCGGGAATGAGCAGTACTTC. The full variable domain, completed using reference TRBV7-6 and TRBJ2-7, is GAGVSQSPRYKVTKRGQDVALRCDPISGHVSLYWYRQALGQGPEFLTYFNYEAQQDKSGLPNDRFSAERPEGSISTLTIQRTEQRDSAMYRCASSSQPGGSGNEQYFGPGTRLTVT.

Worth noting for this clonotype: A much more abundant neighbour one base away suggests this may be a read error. As DNA, the CDR3 is TGTGCCAGCAGTCCGATTGGAAGCGTCTACGAGCAGTACTTC. This sequence encodes CASSPIGSVYEQYF. The chain uses TRBV6-5 and TRBJ2-5, with D hard to call. The J call may be wrong; the DNA end is better matched by TRBJ2-7. There are 14 residues in the CDR3. Germline values: CDR1 MNHEY, CDR2 SVGAGI.

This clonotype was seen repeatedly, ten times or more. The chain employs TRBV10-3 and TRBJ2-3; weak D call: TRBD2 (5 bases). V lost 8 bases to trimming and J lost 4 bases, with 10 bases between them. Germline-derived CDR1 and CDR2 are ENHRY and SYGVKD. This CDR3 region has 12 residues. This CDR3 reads CAIGESPDTQYF. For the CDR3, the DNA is TGTGCCATCGGGGAGAGTCCAGATACGCAGTATTTT.

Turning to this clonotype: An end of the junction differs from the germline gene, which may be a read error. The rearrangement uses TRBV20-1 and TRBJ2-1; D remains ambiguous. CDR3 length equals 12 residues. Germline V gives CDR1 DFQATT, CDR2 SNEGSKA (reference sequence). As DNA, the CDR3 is TGCAGGGCTAGAGTGGCCCCCAATGAGCAGTTCTTC. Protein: CRARVAPNEQFF.

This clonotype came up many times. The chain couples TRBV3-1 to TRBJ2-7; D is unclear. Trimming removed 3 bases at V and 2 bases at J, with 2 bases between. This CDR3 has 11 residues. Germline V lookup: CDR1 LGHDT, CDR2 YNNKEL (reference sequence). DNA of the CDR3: TGTGCCAGCAGCCATACCTACGAGCAGTACTTC. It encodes CASSHTYEQYF.

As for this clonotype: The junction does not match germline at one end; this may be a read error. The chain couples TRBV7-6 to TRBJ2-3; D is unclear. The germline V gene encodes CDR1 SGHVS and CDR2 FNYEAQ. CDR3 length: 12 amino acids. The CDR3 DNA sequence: TGTGCCAGCGGCCACCTGGTGGATACACAGTATTTT. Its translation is CASGHLVDTQYF.

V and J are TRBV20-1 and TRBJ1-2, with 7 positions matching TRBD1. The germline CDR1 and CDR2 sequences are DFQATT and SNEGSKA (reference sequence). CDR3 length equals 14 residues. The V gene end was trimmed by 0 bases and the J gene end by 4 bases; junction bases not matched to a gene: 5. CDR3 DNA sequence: TGCAGTGCTAGAGACGTATACAGGGGCTATGGCTACACCTTC. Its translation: CSARDVYRGYGYTF.

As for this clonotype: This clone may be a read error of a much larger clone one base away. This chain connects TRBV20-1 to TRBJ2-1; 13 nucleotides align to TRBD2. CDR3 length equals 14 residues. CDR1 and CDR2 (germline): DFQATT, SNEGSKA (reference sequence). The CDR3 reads CGGLAGAPYNEQFF. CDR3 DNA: TGCGGTGGACTAGCGGGAGCCCCCTACAATGAGCAGTTCTTC.

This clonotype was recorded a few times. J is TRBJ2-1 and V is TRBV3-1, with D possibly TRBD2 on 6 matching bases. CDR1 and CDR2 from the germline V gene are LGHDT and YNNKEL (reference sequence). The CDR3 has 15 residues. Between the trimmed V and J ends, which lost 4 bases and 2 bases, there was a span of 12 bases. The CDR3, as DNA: TGTGCCAGCAGCCGTGGCGGGGAGACCTACAATGAGCAGTTCTTC. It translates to CASSRGGETYNEQFF.

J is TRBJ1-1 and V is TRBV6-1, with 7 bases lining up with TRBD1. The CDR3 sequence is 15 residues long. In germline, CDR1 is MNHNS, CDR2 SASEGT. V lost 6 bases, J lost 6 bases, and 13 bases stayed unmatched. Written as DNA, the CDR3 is TGTGCCAGCAGCCTTAGCTTACAGGGGAGGGCTGAAGCTTTCTTT. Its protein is CASSLSLQGRAEAFF.

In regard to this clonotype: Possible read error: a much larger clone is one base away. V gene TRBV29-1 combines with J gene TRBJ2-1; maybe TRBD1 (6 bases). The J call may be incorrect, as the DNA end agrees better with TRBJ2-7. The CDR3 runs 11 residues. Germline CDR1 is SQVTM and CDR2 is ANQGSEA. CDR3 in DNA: TGCAGCTTTACAGGGTACAATGAGCAGTACTTC. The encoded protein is CSFTGYNEQYF.

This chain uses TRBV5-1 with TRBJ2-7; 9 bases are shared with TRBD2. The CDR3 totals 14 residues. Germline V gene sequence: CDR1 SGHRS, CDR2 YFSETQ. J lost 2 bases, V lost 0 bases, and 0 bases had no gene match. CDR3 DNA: TGCGCCAGCAGCTTGGGGACTAGCGCCTACGAGCAGTACTTC. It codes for CASSLGTSAYEQYF.

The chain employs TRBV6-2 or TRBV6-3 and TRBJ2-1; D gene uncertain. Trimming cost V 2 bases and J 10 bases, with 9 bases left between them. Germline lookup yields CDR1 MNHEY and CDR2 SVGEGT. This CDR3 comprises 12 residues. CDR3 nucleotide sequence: TGTGCCAGCAGTTACGGCGCCGCAGAGCAGTTCTTC. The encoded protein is CASSYGAAEQFF.

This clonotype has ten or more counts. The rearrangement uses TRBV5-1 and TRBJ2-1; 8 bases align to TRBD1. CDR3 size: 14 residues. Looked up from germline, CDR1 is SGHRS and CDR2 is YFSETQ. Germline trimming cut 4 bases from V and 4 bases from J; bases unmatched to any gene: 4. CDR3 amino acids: CASSPDRVYNEQFF. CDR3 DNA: TGCGCCAGCAGCCCGGACAGGGTATACAATGAGCAGTTCTTC. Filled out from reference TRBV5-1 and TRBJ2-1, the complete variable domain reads KAGVTQTPRYLIKTRGQQVTLSCSPISGHRSVSWYQQTPGQGLQFLFEYFSETQRNKGNFPGRFSGRQFSNSRSEMNVSTLELGDSALYLCASSPDRVYNEQFFGPGTRLTVL.

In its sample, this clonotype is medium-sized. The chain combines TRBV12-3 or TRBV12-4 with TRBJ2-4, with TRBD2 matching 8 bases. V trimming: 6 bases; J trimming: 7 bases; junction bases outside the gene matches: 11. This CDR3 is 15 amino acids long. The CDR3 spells CASSWTGTRENIQYF. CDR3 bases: TGTGCCAGCAGCTGGACCGGGACTAGAGAGAACATTCAGTACTTC.

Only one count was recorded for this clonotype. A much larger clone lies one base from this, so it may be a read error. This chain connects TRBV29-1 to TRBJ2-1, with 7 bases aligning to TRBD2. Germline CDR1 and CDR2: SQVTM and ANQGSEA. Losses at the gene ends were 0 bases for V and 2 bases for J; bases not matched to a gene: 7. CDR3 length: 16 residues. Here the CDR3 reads CSVEDQESGTYNEQFF. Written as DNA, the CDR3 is TGCAGCGTTGAAGATCAGGAGAGCGGGACCTACAATGAGCAGTTCTTC.

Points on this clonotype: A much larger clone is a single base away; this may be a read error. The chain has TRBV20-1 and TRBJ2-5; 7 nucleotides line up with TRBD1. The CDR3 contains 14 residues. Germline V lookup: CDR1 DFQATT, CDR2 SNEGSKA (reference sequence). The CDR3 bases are TGCCGTGCCAGATCACAGGGGAACCAAGAGACCCAGTACTTC. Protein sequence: CRARSQGNQETQYF.

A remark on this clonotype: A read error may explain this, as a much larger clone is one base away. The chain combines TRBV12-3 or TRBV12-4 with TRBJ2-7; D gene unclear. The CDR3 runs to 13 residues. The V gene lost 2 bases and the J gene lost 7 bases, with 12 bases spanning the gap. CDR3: CASSLSAYNEQYF. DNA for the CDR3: TGTGCCAGCAGTTTATCCGCGTACAATGAGCAGTACTTC.

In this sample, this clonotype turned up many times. CDR3 coding DNA: TGTGCCAGCAGCTCACCCGCGAAGGGGGACTTGTACAATGAGCAGTTCTTC. Protein: CASSSPAKGDLYNEQFF. This sequence joins TRBV5-6 and TRBJ2-1; D is possibly TRBD1 or TRBD2 (6 bases each). The V and J ends lost 3 bases and 4 bases respectively, with 20 bases between them. The CDR3 covers 17 residues. Germline CDR1 and CDR2: SGHDT and YYEEEE.

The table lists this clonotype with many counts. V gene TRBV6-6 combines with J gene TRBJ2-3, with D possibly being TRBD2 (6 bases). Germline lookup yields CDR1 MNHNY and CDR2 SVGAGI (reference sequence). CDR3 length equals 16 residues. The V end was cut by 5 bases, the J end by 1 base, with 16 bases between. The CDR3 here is CASSRTPASGTDTQYF. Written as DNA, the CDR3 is TGTGCCAGCAGTCGAACCCCGGCTAGCGGCACAGATACGCAGTATTTT.

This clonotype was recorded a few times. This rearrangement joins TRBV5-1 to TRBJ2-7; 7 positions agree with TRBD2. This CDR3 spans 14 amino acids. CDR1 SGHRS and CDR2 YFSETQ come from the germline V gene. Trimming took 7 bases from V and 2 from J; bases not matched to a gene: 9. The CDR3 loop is CASWARDYPYEQYF. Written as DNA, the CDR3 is TGCGCCAGCTGGGCTCGGGACTACCCCTACGAGCAGTACTTC. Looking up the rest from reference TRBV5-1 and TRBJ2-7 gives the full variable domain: KAGVTQTPRYLIKTRGQQVTLSCSPISGHRSVSWYQQTPGQGLQFLFEYFSETQRNKGNFPGRFSGRQFSNSRSEMNVSTLELGDSALYLCASWARDYPYEQYFGPGTRLTVT.

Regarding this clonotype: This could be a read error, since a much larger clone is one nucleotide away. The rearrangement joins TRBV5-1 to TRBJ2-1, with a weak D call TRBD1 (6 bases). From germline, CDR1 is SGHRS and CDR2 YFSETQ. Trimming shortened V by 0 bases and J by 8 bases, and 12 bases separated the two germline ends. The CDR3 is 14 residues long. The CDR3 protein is CASSLGAGAHEQFF. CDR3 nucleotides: TGCGCCAGCAGCTTGGGGGCAGGGGCTCATGAGCAGTTCTTC.

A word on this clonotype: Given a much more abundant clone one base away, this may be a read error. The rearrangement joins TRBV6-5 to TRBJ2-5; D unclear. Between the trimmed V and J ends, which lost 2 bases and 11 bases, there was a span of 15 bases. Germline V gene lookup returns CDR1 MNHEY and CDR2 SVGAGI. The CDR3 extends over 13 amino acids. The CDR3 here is CASSYRAYNEQYF. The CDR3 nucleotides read TGTGCCAGCAGTTACCGAGCCTACAATGAGCAGTACTTC.

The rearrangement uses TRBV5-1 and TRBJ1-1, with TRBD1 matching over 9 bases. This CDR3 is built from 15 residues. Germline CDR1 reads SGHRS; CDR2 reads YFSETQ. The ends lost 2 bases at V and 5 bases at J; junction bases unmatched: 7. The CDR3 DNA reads TGCGCCAGCAGCTTTACAGGGGGCTTGGGGACTGAAGCTTTCTTT. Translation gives CASSFTGGLGTEAFF.

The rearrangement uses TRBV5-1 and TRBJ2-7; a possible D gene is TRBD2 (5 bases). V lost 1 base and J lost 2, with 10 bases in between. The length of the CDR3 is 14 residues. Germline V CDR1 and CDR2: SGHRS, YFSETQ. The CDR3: CASSLLGLPYEQYF. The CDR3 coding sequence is TGCGCCAGCAGCTTGTTAGGACTTCCCTACGAGCAGTACTTC.

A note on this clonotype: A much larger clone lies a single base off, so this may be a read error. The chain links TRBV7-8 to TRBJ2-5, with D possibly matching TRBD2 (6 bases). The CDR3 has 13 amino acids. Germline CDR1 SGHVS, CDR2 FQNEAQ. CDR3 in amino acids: CVSSLNGRKTQYF. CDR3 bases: TGTGTCAGCAGCTTAAACGGGAGAAAGACCCAGTACTTC.